The 32 T cell receptor beta chains presented below share a single source sample, sequenced in a study of T cell changes during pregnancy in multiple sclerosis. Data came from immunoSEQ multiplex PCR; TCRdb stores just in-frame clones and leaves some out. The table has about 77,000 clones, roughly 91% seen once. This specimen was peripheral blood, taken after pregnancy. These receptors were obtained from a female donor in good health, enrolled as a control in a pregnancy study.

This clone came up once. The chain is built from TRBV30 and TRBJ2-3; tentative D call: TRBD2 (5 bases). The germline V gene encodes CDR1 GTSNPN and CDR2 SVGIG (reference sequence). The CDR3 is 14 amino acids. Between the trimmed V and J ends, which lost 8 bases and 0 bases, there was a span of 15 bases. The CDR3 DNA reads as TGTGCCGGTGCGACTACTCCTAGCACAGATACGCAGTATTTT. Protein product: CAGATTPSTDTQYF.

The rearrangement links TRBV30 to TRBJ2-1; 13 bases are a match to TRBD2. The CDR3 sequence is 15 residues long. Trimming cost V 5 bases and J 9 bases; bases outside gene matches: 10. Germline CDR1 is GTSNPN and CDR2 is SVGIG (reference sequence). The CDR3: CAWGRTSGSVGEQFF. The CDR3 nucleotides are TGTGCCTGGGGTAGGACTAGCGGGAGTGTAGGTGAGCAGTTCTTC.

The V call is TRBV19, the J call TRBJ1-2; TRBD1 matches 10 bases. Unmatched junction bases numbered 5, after V lost 5 bases and J lost 5 bases. The CDR3 contains 14 residues. Germline CDR1 is LNHDA and CDR2 is SQIVND (reference sequence). CDR3 DNA: TGTGCCAGTAGTCAGACAGGGGGCGCTTATGGCTACACCTTC. It yields the protein CASSQTGGAYGYTF.

The V and J genes are TRBV9 and TRBJ1-1; 8 nucleotides agree with TRBD1. This CDR3 has 18 residues. From germline, CDR1 is SGDLS and CDR2 YYNGEE. The junction had 11 bases not matched to a gene; V was cut back by 0 bases and J by 1 base. CDR3 sequence reads: CASSVDRAGGSPNTEAFF. As DNA, the CDR3 is TGTGCCAGCAGCGTAGATCGGGCAGGGGGCAGTCCGAACACTGAAGCTTTCTTT.

The chain has TRBV4-1 and TRBJ1-6; possibly TRBD1 for D (5 bases). Germline CDR1 is MGHRA and CDR2 is YSYEKL. Between the trimmed V and J ends, which lost 0 bases and 10 bases, there was a span of 10 bases. The CDR3 runs 14 residues. The CDR3 reads CASSQDGASSPLHF. The CDR3 nucleotides read TGCGCCAGCAGCCAAGATGGGGCGAGCTCACCCCTCCACTTT.

J is TRBJ1-5 and V is TRBV2; 8 bases match TRBD1. This CDR3 spans 13 amino acids. Trimming removed 6 bases from V and 2 bases from J; junction bases left unmatched: 0. Germline loops: CDR1 SNHLY, CDR2 FYNNEI. The CDR3: CASRTGGNQPQHF. In DNA form, the CDR3 reads TGTGCCAGCAGGACAGGGGGCAATCAGCCCCAGCATTTT.

The chain joins TRBV10-3 to TRBJ1-2, with D tentatively TRBD1 (6 bases). The germline V and J ends were trimmed by 7 bases and 3 bases, with 21 bases remaining between them. The CDR3 length is 16 residues. Germline CDR1 reads ENHRY; CDR2 reads SYGVKD. CDR3 amino acids: CAIMFLSGGLDYGYTF. The CDR3 DNA sequence: TGTGCCATCATGTTTCTTTCGGGGGGGCTTGACTATGGCTACACCTTC.

The CDR3 DNA reads TGCACCAGCAGCCCTTTCCGCGGGAATGGCTACACCTTC. It encodes CTSSPFRGNGYTF. This chain uses TRBV1 with TRBJ1-2. TRBV1 is recorded as a pseudogene. This CDR3 region has 13 residues.

This sequence joins TRBV5-4 and TRBJ2-1; 10 nucleotides match TRBD2. Trimming removed 2 bases from V and 10 bases from J; junction bases left unmatched: 6. The CDR3 extends over 14 amino acids. CDR1 and CDR2 (germline): SGHNT, YYREEE (reference sequence). In nucleotides, the CDR3 is TGTGCCAGCAGCTTTATGTTAGCGGGAGGAGAGCAGTTCTTC. This encodes CASSFMLAGGEQFF. Drawing the rest from reference TRBV5-4 and TRBJ2-1, the complete variable domain is ETGVTQSPTHLIKTRGQQVTLRCSSQSGHNTVSWYQQALGQGPQFIFQYYREEENGRGNFPPRFSGLQFPNYSSELNVNALELDDSALYLCASSFMLAGGEQFFGPGTRLTVL.

The chain uses TRBV5-1 and TRBJ2-7; 8 nucleotides line up with TRBD1. The trim removed 2 bases at V and 1 base at J, leaving 5 bases unmatched. CDR3 size: 15 residues. CDR1 is SGHRS and CDR2 is YFSETQ in the germline V gene. This CDR3 reads CASSLGQGKSYEQYF. The CDR3 bases are TGCGCCAGCAGCTTAGGACAGGGTAAGTCCTACGAGCAGTACTTC.

The chain is built from TRBV30 and TRBJ2-3; a possible D gene is TRBD1 (6 bases). The V gene's germline CDR1 is GTSNPN and CDR2 SVGIG (reference sequence). Trimming took 2 bases from V and 0 from J, leaving 9 bases between them. The CDR3 is 14 amino acids. CDR3 amino acids: CAWSWGRSTDTQYF. CDR3 nucleotide sequence: TGTGCCTGGAGTTGGGGGCGGAGCACAGATACGCAGTATTTT.

The V call is TRBV5-4, the J call TRBJ1-1, with 7 bases that match TRBD1. Germline CDR1 SGHNT, CDR2 YYREEE (reference sequence). V shed 4 bases, J shed 1 base, and the junction held 7 bases outside the gene matches. The CDR3 covers 15 residues. The CDR3 sequence is CASSIGQAPNTEAFF. The CDR3 nucleotides are TGTGCCAGCAGCATAGGACAGGCCCCGAACACTGAAGCTTTCTTT.

The chain uses TRBV28 and TRBJ2-4; possible D gene TRBD1, 6 bases. This CDR3 contains 15 residues. The germline V gene has CDR1 MDHEN and CDR2 SYDVKM. Trimming removed 6 bases from V and 1 base from J, with 13 bases in between. This CDR3 is CASSNRVGAKNIQYF. For the CDR3, the DNA is TGTGCCAGCAGCAACAGGGTTGGGGCCAAAAACATTCAGTACTTC.

The V and J genes are TRBV5-4 and TRBJ1-2; maybe TRBD1 (6 bases). In germline, CDR1 is SGHNT, CDR2 YYREEE (reference sequence). This CDR3 is 13 amino acids long. V was cut by 4 bases and J by 6 bases, with 13 bases left in between. In nucleotides, the CDR3 is TGTGCCAGCAGCACCCTAGGGGGAAATGGCTACACCTTC. This codes for CASSTLGGNGYTF.

This chain connects TRBV28 to TRBJ1-5; the D is unclear. The V and J ends lost 9 bases and 0 bases respectively, with 15 bases between them. Germline CDR1 MDHEN, CDR2 SYDVKM. The CDR3 contains 15 residues. CDR3 nucleotide sequence: TGTGCCAGTCATCCTCGCGGTTCTAGCAATCAGCCCCAGCATTTT. Protein product: CASHPRGSSNQPQHF.

In DNA, the CDR3 is TGTGCCAGCAGCGTGGGACAGGCTGGGACCCAGTACTTC. Encoded protein: CASSVGQAGTQYF. This chain connects TRBV9 to TRBJ2-5; 8 positions match TRBD1. Trimming took 2 bases from V and 7 from J; bases not matched to a gene: 4. This CDR3 has 13 residues. Per germline, CDR1 SGDLS and CDR2 YYNGEE.

This clone was observed once. The CDR3, as DNA: TGTGCCAGCAGCCCCCGGACTAGCGGGCCCTCCTACGAGCAGTACTTC. Translating gives CASSPRTSGPSYEQYF. The chain couples TRBV7-8 to TRBJ2-7; 11 bases line up with TRBD2. Germline V gene sequence: CDR1 SGHVS, CDR2 FQNEAQ. V was clipped by 5 bases and J by 0 bases; unmatched bases: 6. This CDR3 has 16 amino acids.

The rearrangement links TRBV2 to TRBJ1-2, with 7 bases lining up with TRBD1. Losses at the gene ends were 6 bases for V and 0 bases for J; bases not matched to a gene: 10. CDR1 SNHLY and CDR2 FYNNEI come from the germline V gene. This CDR3 has 16 residues. The CDR3, as DNA: TGTGCCAGCAGACAAATTCGGGACAGACCTAACTATGGCTACACCTTC. It specifies CASRQIRDRPNYGYTF. The whole variable domain, filled in from reference TRBV2 and TRBJ1-2, reads EPEVTQTPSHQVTQMGQEVILRCVPISNHLYFYWYRQILGQKVEFLVSFYNNEISEKSEIFDDQFSVERPDGSNFTLKIRSTKLEDSAMYFCASRQIRDRPNYGYTFGSGTRLTVV.

V gene TRBV6-4 combines with J gene TRBJ1-5, with no clear D. This CDR3 is 17 amino acids long. V lost 6 bases and J lost 0, with 18 bases in between. CDR1 is MRHNA, CDR2 SNTAGT, per germline. The CDR3 DNA reads TGTGCCAGCAGCGGCGGAAGAGGACGGGATAGCAATCAGCCCCAGCATTTT. Its protein product is CASSGGRGRDSNQPQHF.

This clone was recorded once. This sequence joins TRBV5-1 and TRBJ2-3; D unresolved. Germline V CDR1 and CDR2: SGHRS, YFSETQ. V lost 2 bases, J lost 5 bases, and 6 bases lay in between. This CDR3 region has 12 residues. CDR3: CASSLLRDTQYF. Here the CDR3 DNA reads TGCGCCAGCAGCTTACTGCGAGATACGCAGTATTTT.

V gene TRBV6-5 combines with J gene TRBJ2-5, with 8 bases that match TRBD1. The germline CDR1 and CDR2 sequences are MNHEY and SVGAGI. The V segment lost 0 bases and the J segment 2 bases; nucleotides outside the gene matches: 5. CDR3 length: 16 residues. In DNA, the CDR3 is TGTGCCAGCAGTTACTCAACCGGGACAGGTCAAGAGACCCAGTACTTC. Translation gives CASSYSTGTGQETQYF.

This rearrangement joins TRBV27 to TRBJ1-2, with TRBD1 matching 8 bases. Unmatched junction bases numbered 12, after V lost 4 bases and J lost 8 bases. CDR3 length: 15 amino acids. Germline V gene lookup returns CDR1 MNHEY and CDR2 SMNVEV (reference sequence). CDR3 amino acids: CASSSRTGTFHGYTF. CDR3 bases: TGTGCCAGCAGTTCTAGGACAGGGACATTTCACGGCTACACCTTC.

This chain links TRBV29-1 with TRBJ1-2, with D perhaps matching TRBD1 (5 bases). The length of the CDR3 is 12 residues. Germline CDR1 and CDR2: SQVTM and ANQGSEA. V was cut by 1 base and J by 4 bases, with 7 bases left in between. The CDR3 coding sequence is TGCAGCGTTGAAGGGGGCGTCTATGGCTACACCTTC. This translates into CSVEGGVYGYTF.

This clone was counted only a few times. CDR3 sequence (DNA): TGTGCCAGCAGCCCCCGCGTGACAGGGGGCCGCACTGAAGCTTTCTTT. This encodes CASSPRVTGGRTEAFF. The chain combines TRBV7-9 with TRBJ1-1; TRBD1 agrees at 10 bases. Unmatched junction bases numbered 10, after V lost 5 bases and J lost 4 bases. CDR1 and CDR2 (germline): SEHNR, FQNEAQ (reference sequence). The CDR3 extends over 16 amino acids.

V gene TRBV6-4 combines with J gene TRBJ2-7; the match to TRBD2 covers 7 bases. This CDR3 is 14 amino acids long. CDR1 is MRHNA, CDR2 SNTAGT, per germline. CDR3 coding DNA: TGTCCAGCGGGGCCTACCGGTCTCTCCTACGAGCAGTACTTC. It yields the protein CPAGPTGLSYEQYF.

The chain is built from TRBV6-6 and TRBJ1-5, with D possibly being TRBD1 (5 bases). This CDR3 is built from 15 residues. The germline V and J ends were trimmed by 5 bases and 0 bases, with 11 bases remaining between them. The germline CDR1 and CDR2 sequences are MNHNY and SVGAGI (reference sequence). The CDR3 nucleotides read TGTGCCAGCAGTAACAGGCCTCATAGCAATCAGCCCCAGCATTTT. Residues: CASSNRPHSNQPQHF.

The J gene is TRBJ1-6, the V gene TRBV19; a possible D gene is TRBD1 (5 bases). Per the germline V gene, CDR1 is LNHDA and CDR2 is SQIVND (reference sequence). Between the trimmed V and J ends, which lost 7 bases and 9 bases, there was a span of 13 bases. The CDR3 contains 13 residues. CDR3 nucleotides: TGTGCCAGTACTCCACAGGAGGGTTCACCCCTCCACTTT. This codes for CASTPQEGSPLHF.

This rearrangement joins TRBV7-9 to TRBJ2-5; no reliable D call. Germline V CDR1 and CDR2: SEHNR, FQNEAQ (reference sequence). Between the trimmed V and J ends, which lost 3 bases and 5 bases, there was a span of 7 bases. The CDR3 is 12 residues long. The CDR3 DNA sequence: TGTGCCAGCAGCTTGAGGAGTGAGACCCAGTACTTC. It specifies CASSLRSETQYF.

In its sample, this clone was seen a few times. This rearrangement joins TRBV6-1 to TRBJ2-3; 9 bases map to TRBD1. Germline V CDR1 and CDR2: MNHNS, SASEGT. Trimming cost V 6 bases and J 2 bases; bases outside gene matches: 6. CDR3 length: 15 amino acids. The CDR3 region has the DNA TGTGCCAGCAGGCACCGGGACAGGGACACAGATACGCAGTATTTT. Its translation is CASRHRDRDTDTQYF.

The chain uses TRBV4-3 and TRBJ2-1; 11 positions match TRBD2. From germline, CDR1 is LGHNA and CDR2 YSLEER. CDR3 length: 15 residues. With V trimmed by 4 bases and J by 3 bases, 2 bases remained unmatched. This CDR3 reads CASSPGLAVYNEQFF. Here the CDR3 DNA reads TGCGCCAGCAGCCCGGGACTAGCGGTCTACAATGAGCAGTTCTTC.

The chain has TRBV5-1 and TRBJ2-5, with 13 bases lining up with TRBD2. With 4 bases clipped from V and 0 bases from J, the junction kept 3 bases outside the gene matches. The CDR3 is 16 residues long. Germline CDR1 is SGHRS and CDR2 is YFSETQ. DNA for the CDR3: TGCGCCAGCAGCGAGACTAGCGGGGGGAACCAAGAGACCCAGTACTTC. Amino acids: CASSETSGGNQETQYF.

About this clone: The same CDR3 arises from other DNA sequences in this sample as well. The chain uses TRBV28 and TRBJ1-3; possibly TRBD1 for D (5 bases). The germline V gene encodes CDR1 MDHEN and CDR2 SYDVKM. V lost 6 bases and J lost 0, with 6 bases in between. CDR3 length: 13 amino acids. The CDR3 reads CASSQGSGNTIYF. The CDR3 DNA reads as TGTGCCAGCAGCCAGGGCTCTGGAAACACCATATATTTT.